This TCR beta chain emerged from a study of T cell clonotyping in hematopoietic cell transplantation. Study-level points and caveats: After transplant, recipient diversity fell while pathologically expanded clonotypes grew through day 180. Few recipient clonotypes overlapped donors; over 95% were de novo at given depth.

Clones were read by immunoSEQ multiplex PCR, and TCRdb kept only the in-frame ones, dropping some. The sample lists fewer than 25,000 clones, around 77% seen once, with roughly 17% in the top ten. Time point denoted: recipient sample about 28 days before transplant, after cytoreduction. Recipients were bled about 28 days pretransplant and at posttransplant days 30, 100, 180. As concerns this clone: Its antigen remains unknown.

Trimming left V 7 bases short and J 4 bases short, with 8 bases between. The germline CDR1 and CDR2 sequences are MNHEY and SMNVEV (reference sequence). This CDR3 contains 12 residues. Sequences were derived from peripheral blood mononuclear cells, sampled before stem cell transplant. The chain recombines TRBV27 with TRBJ2-1; a weak D match, TRBD2 (6 bases). This clonotype originated in a man aged 60 to 75 with acute myeloid leukemia. Some clones in this sample may be carry-over from other donors' samples. This CDR3 reads CASKEGYNEQFF. CDR3 sequence (DNA): TGTGCCAGCAAGGAGGGATACAATGAGCAGTTCTTC.